The rows below give T cell receptor beta chains drawn from one sample of a study of T-cell reconstitution after alpha-beta-depleted transplantation in children. From the PCR reads, TCRdb called clonotypes with MiXCR, one entry per CDR3 protein. The sample lists just under 550,000 distinct CDR3 sequences, 18% seen once, with 3.3% in the top ten. Sequencing used PBMCs from the stem cell graft donor, obtained from the stem cell graft. All receptors come from a human donor who donated a stem cell graft to a child with acute lymphoblastic leukemia. Both conserved end residues are trimmed from each CDR3. A D gene is named only where the DNA matches it firmly.

V	D	J	CDR3
TRBV12-3/TRBV12-4	.	TRBJ1-1	ASTTGGTNTEAF
TRBV7-2	.	TRBJ2-5	ASRDGGTQY
TRBV5-1	TRBD2	TRBJ2-1	ASRPTSGAAYNEQF
TRBV12-3/TRBV12-4	.	TRBJ2-2	ASSLYGTGGELF
TRBV5-1	.	TRBJ2-7	ASSLVGGQSYEQY
TRBV5-1	TRBD1	TRBJ2-7	ASSRTGWEQY
TRBV3-1	.	TRBJ2-7	ASSQALAETYEQY
TRBV20-1	.	TRBJ1-2	SARDPSAADYGYT
TRBV7-3	TRBD2	TRBJ2-4	ASSPWGGIAKNIQY
TRBV7-2	TRBD2	TRBJ2-3	ASIIVLAGTDTQY
TRBV15	.	TRBJ2-5	ATSRDNPPGETQY
TRBV7-9	.	TRBJ2-4	ASSFPSSRLSNIQY
TRBV29-1	.	TRBJ1-2	SVKLNRVGYT
TRBV7-3	.	TRBJ2-1	ASAGSGEQF
TRBV29-1	TRBD1	TRBJ2-7	SVAGQAYEQY
TRBV2	.	TRBJ2-2	ASSVFRSNSGLTGELF
TRBV5-6	TRBD2	TRBJ2-2	ASSLPLAGENTGELF
TRBV4-1	.	TRBJ2-7	ASSLGPDYEQY
TRBV12-3/TRBV12-4	.	TRBJ2-1	ASSLAMGERFNEQF
TRBV29-1	.	TRBJ2-7	SVETQGLYEQY
TRBV5-1	.	TRBJ2-2	ASSLIGTTGPAGELF
TRBV7-3	TRBD2	TRBJ2-2	ASSMGLAGVIGELF
TRBV7-3	.	TRBJ2-1	ASSLTLSENEQF
TRBV3-1	.	TRBJ2-3	ASSQVLATDTQY
TRBV7-8	.	TRBJ1-1	ASSLATTGRVGTEAF
TRBV5-1	.	TRBJ2-7	ASSLTGTNEQY
TRBV7-3	TRBD1	TRBJ1-1	ASSFSGTGGGNTEAF
TRBV7-9	.	TRBJ1-1	ASSSRTLDTEAF
TRBV6-4	.	TRBJ2-3	ASSDSGVTDTQY
TRBV7-6	TRBD2	TRBJ2-7	ASSLSAGAQYEQY
TRBV12-3/TRBV12-4	TRBD1	TRBJ2-3	ASRAGQASTDTQY
TRBV7-9	.	TRBJ1-2	ASTLSVREWT
TRBV20-1	.	TRBJ1-2	SARVTGRNGYT
TRBV3-1	.	TRBJ2-7	ASSQRSPYEQY
TRBV5-1	.	TRBJ1-1	ASGPLGPEAF
TRBV5-1	.	TRBJ2-1	ASSLGGNEQF
TRBV7-2	.	TRBJ2-7	ASSLGGAVTYEQY
TRBV6-2/TRBV6-3	.	TRBJ1-2	ASSYRVGTADPLSGYT
TRBV20-1	.	TRBJ2-2	SARDFHGNTGELF
TRBV3-1	TRBD1	TRBJ2-7	ASSRLRDRAYEQY
TRBV6-5	.	TRBJ1-2	ASSYSRGGNYGYT
TRBV5-1	TRBD2	TRBJ2-7	ASSRTSGRNYEQY
TRBV7-3	TRBD2	TRBJ2-1	ASRPTGLAGANEQF
TRBV7-9	.	TRBJ2-7	ASSLPRGKSYEQY
TRBV11-2	.	TRBJ2-5	ASSFRGGDQETQY
TRBV4-2	.	TRBJ1-1	ASSQDWSPTEAF
TRBV7-9	.	TRBJ2-1	ASSLGYGDSYNEQF
TRBV5-1	.	TRBJ2-2	ASSLISNTGELF
TRBV29-1	TRBD1	TRBJ2-3	SVIVDRGEDTQY
TRBV2	.	TRBJ2-7	ASSEKKLGHYYEQY
TRBV12-3/TRBV12-4	.	TRBJ1-2	ASSLVTGDGYT
TRBV29-1	TRBD2	TRBJ2-1	SVLGLAKYNEQF